What follows are 28 T cell receptor beta chains derived from one specimen sequenced in a study of shared clonotypes between healthy human individuals. TCRdb's copy holds only in-frame clones and misses some; the assay was immunoSEQ multiplex PCR. The data hold about 960,000 clones, with approximately 80% observed a single time. The sequenced sample consisted of memory CD4+ T cells sorted from blood. The subset is: CD45RA-negative fraction. These receptors originate from a man aged 18 to 29 in good health.

The chain recombines TRBV6-4 with TRBJ1-6; unclear D gene. This CDR3 is built from 13 residues. V dropped 4 bases and J dropped 2 bases, with 3 bases sitting between them. Germline V CDR1 and CDR2: MRHNA, SNTAGT. The chain's CDR3 is CASSGPYNSPLHF. The CDR3 coding sequence is TGTGCCAGCAGTGGGCCCTATAATTCACCCCTCCACTTT.

CDR3 in amino acids: CASSLPEEKGYTF. The DNA of the CDR3 is TGTGCCAGCAGCCTGCCGGAGGAGAAAGGCTACACCTTC. The chain links TRBV28 to TRBJ1-2; no reliable D call. The CDR3 contains 13 residues. The V gene's germline CDR1 is MDHEN and CDR2 SYDVKM. Trimming removed 6 bases at V and 8 bases at J, with 16 bases between.

This sequence joins TRBV28 and TRBJ2-7; TRBD2 might be the D (6 bases). Germline-derived CDR1 and CDR2 are MDHEN and SYDVKM. With 5 bases removed from V and 5 bases from J, the gap between germline ends came to 19 bases. This CDR3 has 15 residues. The CDR3 DNA reads TGTGCCAGCAGTATACTAAGGGGAGGCACCCACGAGCAGTACTTC. It yields the protein CASSILRGGTHEQYF.

The chain links TRBV7-2 to TRBJ2-7; D is perhaps TRBD2 (5 bases). V lost 1 base to trimming and J lost 3 bases, with 10 bases between them. Looked up from germline, CDR1 is SGHTA and CDR2 is FQGNSA. The CDR3 has 14 residues. The CDR3 DNA reads TGTGCCAGCAGCTTAGTCATCGGGAACTACGAGCAGTACTTC. Translating it yields CASSLVIGNYEQYF.

This chain links TRBV11-2 with TRBJ2-7; 7 nucleotides agree with TRBD2. There are 16 residues in the CDR3. Per the germline V gene, CDR1 is SGHAT and CDR2 is FQNNGV. Unmatched junction bases numbered 14, after V lost 5 bases and J lost 4 bases. CDR3 nucleotide sequence: TGTGCCAGCAGCCCTGGTTCTAGCGGTTCACTTTACGAGCAGTACTTC. Its translation: CASSPGSSGSLYEQYF.

V usage is TRBV30 and J usage is TRBJ1-6, with D uncertain. The CDR3 has 16 residues. Germline V gives CDR1 GTSNPN, CDR2 SVGIG (reference sequence). V dropped 4 bases and J dropped 0 bases, with 13 bases sitting between them. This CDR3 reads CAWNPWTTSYNSPLHF. DNA of the CDR3: TGTGCCTGGAATCCGTGGACCACCTCCTATAATTCACCCCTCCACTTT. Full variable domain (missing parts from reference TRBV30 and TRBJ1-6): SQTIHQWPATLVQPVGSPLSLECTVEGTSNPNLYWYRQAAGRGLQLLFYSVGIGQISSEVPQNLSASRPQDRQFILSSKKLLLSDSGFYLCAWNPWTTSYNSPLHFGNGTRLTVT.

The chain recombines TRBV12-1 with TRBJ2-5; the table's D call, TRBD2, has no DNA check behind it. TRBV12-1 represents a pseudogene. This CDR3 has 17 amino acids. DNA of the CDR3: TGTGCCAGCAGCTTTGCCCTAGCGGGGGGGCCCACAGAGACCCAGTACTTC. Its translation: CASSFALAGGPTETQYF.

The gene calls are TRBV11-2 and TRBJ2-7, with 8 bases identical to TRBD1. V lost 6 bases to trimming and J lost 7 bases; unmatched junction nucleotides: 8. The CDR3 has 13 amino acids. Germline values: CDR1 SGHAT, CDR2 FQNNGV. CDR3 coding DNA: TGTGCCAGCAGGCACGGACAGGGTCGGGAGCAGTACTTC. Protein sequence: CASRHGQGREQYF. The full variable domain, in which reference TRBV11-2 and TRBJ2-7 provide the parts outside the CDR3, is EAGVAQSPRYKIIEKRQSVAFWCNPISGHATLYWYQQILGQGPKLLIQFQNNGVVDDSQLPKDRFSAERLKGVDSTLKIQPAKLEDSAVYLCASRHGQGREQYFGPGTRLTVT.

At least ten counts were recorded for this clone. The junction and the germline gene differ at one end; a read error may be behind it. The chain carries TRBV5-1 and TRBJ2-5, with D perhaps matching TRBD2 (6 bases). CDR1 is SGHRS and CDR2 is YFSETQ in the germline V gene. The CDR3 contains 13 residues. DNA for the CDR3: TGCGCCAGCAGCTTGGAGACTAGATTCCCCCATCACTTC. Translated: CASSLETRFPHHF. Full variable domain (missing parts from reference TRBV5-1 and TRBJ2-5): KAGVTQTPRYLIKTRGQQVTLSCSPISGHRSVSWYQQTPGQGLQFLFEYFSETQRNKGNFPGRFSGRQFSNSRSEMNVSTLELGDSALYLCASSLETRFPHHFGPGTRLLVL.

The V gene is TRBV15, the J gene TRBJ1-2; TRBD1 agrees at 9 bases. The germline V gene encodes CDR1 LNHNV and CDR2 YYDKDF (reference sequence). With V trimmed by 0 bases and J by 7 bases, 9 bases remained unmatched. The CDR3 extends over 16 amino acids. CDR3 residues: CATSRDRDRVKGGYTF. CDR3 nucleotide sequence: TGTGCCACCAGCAGAGATCGGGACAGGGTGAAAGGTGGCTACACCTTC. The full variable domain, its missing parts supplied by reference TRBV15 and TRBJ1-2, is DAMVIQNPRYQVTQFGKPVTLSCSQTLNHNVMYWYQQKSSQAPKLLFHYYDKDFNNEADTPDNFQSRRPNTSFCFLDIRSPGLGDTAMYLCATSRDRDRVKGGYTFGSGTRLTVV.

The chain uses TRBV30 and TRBJ2-6; 10 bases line up with TRBD1. Losses at the gene ends were 3 bases for V and 0 bases for J; bases not matched to a gene: 5. Germline values: CDR1 GTSNPN, CDR2 SVGIG (reference sequence). The CDR3 covers 17 residues. CDR3 in amino acids: CAWSRQGAGSGANVLTF. CDR3 bases: TGTGCCTGGAGCCGACAGGGGGCTGGCTCTGGGGCCAACGTCCTGACTTTC.

This chain uses TRBV10-3 with TRBJ2-4, with D possibly matching TRBD1 (5 bases). The CDR3 totals 17 residues. Germline V gene sequence: CDR1 ENHRY, CDR2 SYGVKD. V lost 0 bases and J lost 2, with 14 bases in between. DNA of the CDR3: TGTGCCATCAGTGAGTCCGGAGACAGTGGGTCCAAAAACATTCAGTACTTC. It specifies CAISESGDSGSKNIQYF.

The chain couples TRBV29-1 to TRBJ2-5; 9 nucleotides match TRBD2. Per the germline V gene, CDR1 is SQVTM and CDR2 is ANQGSEA. The length of the CDR3 is 15 residues. Trimming removed 6 bases from V and 1 base from J; junction bases left unmatched: 9. CDR3 sequence reads: CSVIYSGGSQETQYF. For the CDR3, the DNA is TGCAGCGTCATTTACAGCGGGGGGTCCCAAGAGACCCAGTACTTC.

V is TRBV19 and J is TRBJ1-2, with D possibly matching TRBD1 (5 bases). The germline gives CDR1 LNHDA, CDR2 SQIVND (reference sequence). Trimming cost V 6 bases and J 5 bases, with 19 bases left between them. The CDR3 is made up of 15 amino acids. The DNA of the CDR3 is TGTGCCAGTAGGATAAACCTGGGACCGTTGTATGGCTACACCTTC. Protein product: CASRINLGPLYGYTF.

In its sample, this clone was seen once. The genes are TRBV9 and TRBJ2-7, with unresolved D. V dropped 0 bases and J dropped 5 bases, with 15 bases sitting between them. CDR3 size: 15 residues. Per germline, CDR1 SGDLS and CDR2 YYNGEE. CDR3 loop: CASSVGFGTAHEQYF. CDR3 coding DNA: TGTGCCAGCAGCGTAGGTTTCGGCACTGCCCACGAGCAGTACTTC.

V usage is TRBV2 and J usage is TRBJ1-2; no clear D gene. CDR1 is SNHLY, CDR2 FYNNEI, per germline. This CDR3 comprises 11 residues. The V and J ends lost 7 bases and 2 bases respectively, with 5 bases between them. The CDR3 nucleotides are TGTGCCAGCAAAGAGAACTATGGCTACACCTTC. Protein: CASKENYGYTF. The full variable domain, rest sourced from reference TRBV2 and TRBJ1-2, is EPEVTQTPSHQVTQMGQEVILRCVPISNHLYFYWYRQILGQKVEFLVSFYNNEISEKSEIFDDQFSVERPDGSNFTLKIRSTKLEDSAMYFCASKENYGYTFGSGTRLTVV.

This chain uses TRBV5-1 with TRBJ1-1; TRBD1 matches 7 bases. The CDR3 contains 14 residues. CDR1 and CDR2 (germline): SGHRS, YFSETQ. Germline trimming cut 4 bases from V and 5 bases from J; bases unmatched to any gene: 8. The CDR3 coding sequence is TGCGCCAGCAGCACCGGACAGGTCCTGACTGAAGCTTTCTTT. Protein: CASSTGQVLTEAFF.

V gene TRBV11-2 combines with J gene TRBJ1-5; D gene uncertain. The CDR3 has 15 amino acids. Germline CDR1 and CDR2: SGHAT and FQNNGV. V lost 5 bases, J lost 1 base, and 12 bases lay in between. In nucleotides, the CDR3 is TGTGCCAGCAGCGTCGACGGCGGGAGCAATCAGCCCCAGCATTTT. It codes for CASSVDGGSNQPQHF.

CDR3 amino acids: CASSLAANSEQYF. The CDR3 DNA reads as TGTGCCAGCAGCTTAGCGGCTAACTCAGAGCAGTACTTC. The chain has TRBV7-8 and TRBJ2-7; D not resolved. Germline CDR1 is SGHVS and CDR2 is FQNEAQ. This CDR3 region has 13 residues. With 0 bases removed from V and 7 bases from J, the gap between germline ends came to 10 bases. Variable domain in full (rest from reference TRBV7-8 and TRBJ2-7): GAGVSQSPRYKVAKRGQDVALRCDPISGHVSLFWYQQALGQGPEFLTYFQNEAQLDKSGLPSDRFFAERPEGSVSTLKIQRTQQEDSAVYLCASSLAANSEQYFGPGTRLTVT.

The V gene is TRBV7-8, the J gene TRBJ1-2; D perhaps matches TRBD1 (6 bases). Trimming left V 7 bases short and J 2 bases short, with 14 bases between. The germline V gene has CDR1 SGHVS and CDR2 FQNEAQ. There are 14 residues in the CDR3. The CDR3 nucleotides are TGTGCCAGCAATCCGGTCAGGGGAAACTATGGCTACACCTTC. It specifies CASNPVRGNYGYTF.

This clone was counted only a few times. V is TRBV7-2 and J is TRBJ2-2; 13 nucleotides agree with TRBD2. CDR3 length: 19 amino acids. Germline-derived CDR1 and CDR2 are SGHTA and FQGNSA. With V trimmed by 1 base and J by 4 bases, 9 bases remained unmatched. CDR3 DNA: TGTGCCAGCAGCTTAGATATCACTAGCGGGAGGGATGGCACCGGGGAGCTGTTTTTT. It yields the protein CASSLDITSGRDGTGELFF.

This clone was observed once. V gene TRBV7-2 combines with J gene TRBJ2-2; no reliable D call. Trimming removed 0 bases from V and 6 bases from J, with 11 bases in between. The germline V gene encodes CDR1 SGHTA and CDR2 FQGNSA. The length of the CDR3 is 15 residues. In DNA, the CDR3 is TGTGCCAGCAGCTTAGCATTCGGAGCTCCCGGGGAGCTGTTTTTT. It translates to CASSLAFGAPGELFF.

A note on this clone: At one boundary the junction diverges from the germline segment, which might be a read error. V and J are TRBV14 and TRBJ2-4, with 7 nucleotides matching TRBD1. CDR1 and CDR2 from the germline V gene are SGHDN and FVKESK. CDR3 length equals 16 residues. The CDR3 DNA reads as TGTGCCAGCAGCAAAGACAGGGTTCTCCCCTTAGGCATTCAGTACTTC. Its translation: CASSKDRVLPLGIQYF. The whole variable domain, remainder taken from reference TRBV14 and TRBJ2-4, is EAGVTQFPSHSVIEKGQTVTLRCDPISGHDNLYWYRRVMGKEIKFLLHFVKESKQDESGMPNNRFLAERTGGTYSTLKVQPAELEDSGVYFCASSKDRVLPLGIQYFGAGTRLSVL.

The chain has TRBV7-8 and TRBJ2-7; 8 nucleotides line up with TRBD1. The CDR3 totals 15 residues. The germline V gene encodes CDR1 SGHVS and CDR2 FQNEAQ. Trimming took 5 bases from V and 0 from J; bases not matched to a gene: 6. The CDR3 DNA follows: TGTGCCAGCAGCGGCCGGACAGGGCCCTCCTACGAGCAGTACTTC. Its translation: CASSGRTGPSYEQYF. The complete variable domain, with remaining parts taken from reference TRBV7-8 and TRBJ2-7, reads GAGVSQSPRYKVAKRGQDVALRCDPISGHVSLFWYQQALGQGPEFLTYFQNEAQLDKSGLPSDRFFAERPEGSVSTLKIQRTQQEDSAVYLCASSGRTGPSYEQYFGPGTRLTVT.

A note on this clone: This same CDR3 is encoded by further DNA sequences in the sample. The V call is TRBV30, the J call TRBJ2-1, with TRBD2 identical over 12 bases. This CDR3 is 15 amino acids long. J gave up 4 bases and V 0 bases, and 1 base lay outside the gene matches. In germline, CDR1 is GTSNPN, CDR2 SVGIG (reference sequence). CDR3 sequence: CAWSVGTSGYNEQFF. As DNA, the CDR3 is TGTGCCTGGAGTGTTGGGACTAGCGGGTACAATGAGCAGTTCTTC. Full variable domain (outside the CDR3, taken from reference TRBV30 and TRBJ2-1): SQTIHQWPATLVQPVGSPLSLECTVEGTSNPNLYWYRQAAGRGLQLLFYSVGIGQISSEVPQNLSASRPQDRQFILSSKKLLLSDSGFYLCAWSVGTSGYNEQFFGPGTRLTVL.

The chain links TRBV23-1 to TRBJ1-4, with 9 nucleotides matching TRBD1. TRBV23-1 is reported as an ORF; its role is uncertain. J was trimmed by 5 bases and V by 3 bases; bases with no gene match: 4. This CDR3 spans 15 amino acids. In DNA, the CDR3 is TGCGCCAGCAGTCATGGGGACAGGGACAATGAAAAACTGTTTTTT. This encodes CASSHGDRDNEKLFF.

This chain links TRBV27 with TRBJ2-7; either TRBD1 or TRBD2 may fit D (6 bases each). The CDR3 spans 12 residues. Germline CDR1 reads MNHEY; CDR2 reads SMNVEV (reference sequence). Deletions cut 10 bases from V and 0 bases from J, with 10 bases between. The DNA for the CDR3 is TGTGCCACTCGGGGGCGCTCCTACGAGCAGTACTTC. Residues: CATRGRSYEQYF.

In its sample, this clone was seen a few times. This same CDR3 is encoded by further DNA sequences in the sample. Here the CDR3 reads CSAGQGGNQPQHF. The CDR3 coding sequence is TGCAGCGCGGGACAGGGTGGAAATCAGCCCCAGCATTTT. The chain links TRBV29-1 to TRBJ1-5; 9 bases line up with TRBD1. The J segment lost 4 bases and the V segment lost 7 bases, leaving 5 bases of the junction unmatched. The CDR3 is 13 residues long. Germline values: CDR1 SQVTM, CDR2 ANQGSEA.